The next 16 T cell receptor beta chains were all read from a single sample in a study of shared clonotypes between healthy human individuals. Assay: immunoSEQ multiplex PCR; the TCRdb copy retains only in-frame clones and omits some. The sample yields about 600,000 clones, less than 98% seen once. Input material: naive CD4+ T cells sorted from blood. Subset defined: CD45RA+ positively selected. The source is a woman in her thirties in good health.

The CDR3 region is CASTWTGGYVNNIQYF. Here the CDR3 DNA reads TGTGCCAGCACATGGACAGGGGGTTACGTTAATAACATTCAGTACTTC. V is TRBV11-2 and J is TRBJ2-4, with 10 bases aligning to TRBD1. The CDR3 is 16 amino acids. The trim removed 7 bases at V and 7 bases at J, leaving 13 bases unmatched. Germline values: CDR1 SGHAT, CDR2 FQNNGV.

In nucleotides, the CDR3 is TGTGCCAGCAGCTTGACCACCGGGACAGACCCTTACGAGCAGTACTTC. It yields the protein CASSLTTGTDPYEQYF. The chain has TRBV4-2 and TRBJ2-7; 7 nucleotides align to TRBD1. The CDR3 consists of 16 residues. Germline V CDR1 and CDR2: LGHNA, YNFKEQ. Losses at the gene ends were 5 bases for V and 4 bases for J; bases not matched to a gene: 14.

The V gene is TRBV21-1, the J gene TRBJ2-7; TRBD2, the table's D call, lacks a check against the DNA. TRBV21-1 is designated a pseudogene. This CDR3 is built from 16 residues. The CDR3 DNA is TGTGCCAGCAGCAAAGGTGAGCGGGAGGGCCTCAACGAGCAGTACTTC. As protein: CASSKGEREGLNEQYF.

This chain joins TRBV18 and TRBJ1-1; D is unclear. This CDR3 spans 15 amino acids. Germline V gives CDR1 KGHSH, CDR2 LQKENI. Between the trimmed V and J ends, which lost 6 bases and 4 bases, there was a span of 18 bases. CDR3 bases: TGTGCCAGCTCTCGAGGGTCGAAAAGGAGCACTGAAGCTTTCTTT. Translated: CASSRGSKRSTEAFF.

This clone is a singleton in its sample. The chain couples TRBV6-5 to TRBJ2-7; unclear D gene. The CDR3 length is 11 residues. Per germline, CDR1 MNHEY and CDR2 SVGAGI. Trimming left V 5 bases short and J 4 bases short, with 6 bases between. CDR3 region: CASSQNYEQYF. The CDR3 bases are TGTGCCAGCAGTCAGAATTACGAGCAGTACTTC.

The chain is built from TRBV6-5 and TRBJ1-1; TRBD1 might be the D (5 bases). V was clipped by 7 bases and J by 5 bases, with 17 bases between them. Germline V gives CDR1 MNHEY, CDR2 SVGAGI. The CDR3 consists of 14 residues. CDR3 DNA: TGTGCCAGCACCCCGCGGGGGAGGTGGACTGAAGCTTTCTTT. Its translation: CASTPRGRWTEAFF.

The genes are TRBV27 and TRBJ2-1; D is uncertain. Germline CDR1 is MNHEY and CDR2 is SMNVEV (reference sequence). The CDR3 spans 13 residues. Trimming cost V 2 bases and J 11 bases, with 13 bases left between them. CDR3 DNA: TGTGCCAGCAGTTTAGTTAGCCCGAGTAAGCAGTTCTTC. It is translated as CASSLVSPSKQFF.

The chain is built from TRBV5-6 and TRBJ1-1, with 8 bases lining up with TRBD1. This CDR3 region has 13 residues. After removal of 2 bases from V and 7 bases from J, the junction contained 4 bases not matched to a gene. CDR1 is SGHDT and CDR2 is YYEEEE in the germline V gene. The CDR3 bases are TGTGCCAGCAGCTTAGACAGGGGATATGAAGCTTTCTTT. Translating it yields CASSLDRGYEAFF.

The chain recombines TRBV2 with TRBJ1-3, with unresolved D. The CDR3 is made up of 15 amino acids. CDR1 and CDR2 (germline): SNHLY, FYNNEI. V was trimmed by 6 bases and J by 7 bases, leaving 19 bases between them. The CDR3 DNA sequence: TGTGCCAGCAGGAAAGAGAGCCTCCCGAGGAACACCATATATTTT. Translated: CASRKESLPRNTIYF.

The genes are TRBV28 and TRBJ1-5; D uncertain. Germline V gene sequence: CDR1 MDHEN, CDR2 SYDVKM. The CDR3 totals 16 residues. Trimming removed 4 bases at V and 3 bases at J, with 16 bases between. In DNA, the CDR3 is TGTGCCAGCAGTTCCCCCCGGACGGAGGTCAATCAGCCCCAGCATTTT. Translating gives CASSSPRTEVNQPQHF.

The chain uses TRBV6-5 and TRBJ1-5, with D unclear. The CDR3 sequence is 15 residues long. The V gene's germline CDR1 is MNHEY and CDR2 SVGAGI. Trimming took 2 bases from V and 1 from J, leaving 9 bases between them. CDR3 sequence: CASSYTAGSNQPQHF. CDR3 DNA sequence: TGTGCCAGCAGTTACACCGCGGGGAGCAATCAGCCCCAGCATTTT.

V gene TRBV19 combines with J gene TRBJ1-5, with D unclear. V was clipped by 7 bases and J by 5 bases, with 15 bases between them. Germline V gene sequence: CDR1 LNHDA, CDR2 SQIVND (reference sequence). This CDR3 is 14 amino acids long. This chain's CDR3 is CASTPGRGDQPQHF. The CDR3 nucleotides are TGTGCCAGTACCCCGGGTCGCGGGGATCAGCCCCAGCATTTT.

The chain combines TRBV10-1 with TRBJ2-7; TRBD1 agrees at 8 bases. CDR1 and CDR2 from the germline V gene are WNHNN and SYGVQD (reference sequence). Trimming removed 0 bases from V and 5 bases from J; junction bases left unmatched: 3. The CDR3 runs 14 residues. Here the CDR3 reads CASSESTGEDEQYF. CDR3 coding DNA: TGCGCCAGCAGTGAGTCGACAGGGGAAGACGAGCAGTACTTC.

The V gene is TRBV5-1, the J gene TRBJ2-3, with D hard to call. The CDR3 spans 17 residues. V lost 2 bases to trimming and J lost 2 bases, with 18 bases between them. Germline CDR1 is SGHRS and CDR2 is YFSETQ. CDR3 sequence (DNA): TGCGCCAGCAGCTTAGGCCAGACCTCCGACTTCACAGATACGCAGTATTTT. It translates to CASSLGQTSDFTDTQYF.

The count of this clone is one. J is TRBJ2-6 and V is TRBV5-4, with no clear D. Germline V gene data show CDR1 as SGHNT and CDR2 as YYREEE (reference sequence). The CDR3 runs to 15 residues. V was shortened by 4 bases and J by 0 bases, with 8 bases between the two germline ends. CDR3 region: CASSQDNSGANVLTF. The CDR3 DNA follows: TGTGCCAGCAGCCAAGACAACTCTGGGGCCAACGTCCTGACTTTC.

The gene calls are TRBV28 and TRBJ2-5; TRBD2 might be the D (6 bases). The CDR3 is made up of 12 amino acids. V gave up 5 bases and J gave up 11 bases, with 15 bases separating them. Germline CDR1 reads MDHEN; CDR2 reads SYDVKM. CDR3: CASSPPGGPQYF. The DNA for the CDR3 is TGTGCCAGCAGTCCCCCCGGGGGTCCGCAGTACTTC. Full variable domain (rest looked up from reference TRBV28 and TRBJ2-5): DVKVTQSSRYLVKRTGEKVFLECVQDMDHENMFWYRQDPGLGLRLIYFSYDVKMKEKGDIPEGYSVSREKKERFSLILESASTNQTSMYLCASSPPGGPQYFGPGTRLLVL.